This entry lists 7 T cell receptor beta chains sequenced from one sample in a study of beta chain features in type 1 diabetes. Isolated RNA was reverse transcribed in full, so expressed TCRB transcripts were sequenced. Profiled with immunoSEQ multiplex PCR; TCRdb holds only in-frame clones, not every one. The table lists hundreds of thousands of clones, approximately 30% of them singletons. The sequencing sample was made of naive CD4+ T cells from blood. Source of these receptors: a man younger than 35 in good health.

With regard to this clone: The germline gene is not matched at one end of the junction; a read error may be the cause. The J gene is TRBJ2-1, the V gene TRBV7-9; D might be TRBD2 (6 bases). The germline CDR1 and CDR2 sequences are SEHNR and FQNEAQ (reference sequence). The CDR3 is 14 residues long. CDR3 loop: CASSTRDSNNEQFF. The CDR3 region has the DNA TGTGCCAGCAGCACAAGGGACTCCAACAATGAGCAGTTCTTC.

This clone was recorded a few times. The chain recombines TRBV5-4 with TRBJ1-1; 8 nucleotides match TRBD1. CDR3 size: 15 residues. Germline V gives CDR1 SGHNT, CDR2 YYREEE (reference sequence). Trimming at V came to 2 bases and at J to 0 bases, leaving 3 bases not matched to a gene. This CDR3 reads CASSFDRGVNTEAFF. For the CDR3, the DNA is TGTGCCAGCAGCTTCGACAGGGGCGTGAACACTGAAGCTTTCTTT.

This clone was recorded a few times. The CDR3 DNA follows: TGCGCCAGCAGCTTGACAGGGTACCAAGAGACCCAGTACTTC. It translates to CASSLTGYQETQYF. The chain uses TRBV5-1 and TRBJ2-5; perhaps TRBD1 as D (6 bases). V lost 1 base and J 0 bases, leaving 7 bases between the germline ends. The germline V gene encodes CDR1 SGHRS and CDR2 YFSETQ. This CDR3 has 14 amino acids.

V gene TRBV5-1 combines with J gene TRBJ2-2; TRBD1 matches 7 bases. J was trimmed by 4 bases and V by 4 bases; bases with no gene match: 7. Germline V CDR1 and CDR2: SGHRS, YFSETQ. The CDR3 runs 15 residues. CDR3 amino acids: CASSPSGGATGELFF. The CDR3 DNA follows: TGCGCCAGCAGCCCCTCAGGGGGAGCCACCGGGGAGCTGTTTTTT.

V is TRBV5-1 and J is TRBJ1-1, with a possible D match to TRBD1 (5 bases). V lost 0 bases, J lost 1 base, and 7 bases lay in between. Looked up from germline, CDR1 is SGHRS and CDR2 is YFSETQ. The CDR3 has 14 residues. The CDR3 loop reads CASSLGQSNTEAFF. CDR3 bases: TGCGCCAGCAGCTTGGGACAGTCGAACACTGAAGCTTTCTTT.

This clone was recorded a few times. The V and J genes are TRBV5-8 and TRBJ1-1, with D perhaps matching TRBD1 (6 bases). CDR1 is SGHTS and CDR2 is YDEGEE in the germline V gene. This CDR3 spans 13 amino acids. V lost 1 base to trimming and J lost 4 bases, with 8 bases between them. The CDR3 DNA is TGTGCCAGCAGCTTGAGGACAGTCACTGAAGCTTTCTTT. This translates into CASSLRTVTEAFF. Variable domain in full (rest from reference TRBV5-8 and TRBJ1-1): EAGVTQSPTHLIKTRGQQATLRCSPISGHTSVYWYQQALGLGLQFLLWYDEGEERNRGNFPPRFSGRQFPNYSSELNVNALELEDSALYLCASSLRTVTEAFFGQGTRLTVV.

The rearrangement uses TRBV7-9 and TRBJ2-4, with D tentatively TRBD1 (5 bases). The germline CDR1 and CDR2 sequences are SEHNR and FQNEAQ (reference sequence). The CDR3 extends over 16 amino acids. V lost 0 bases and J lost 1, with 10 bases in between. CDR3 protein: CASSLAKGFAKNIQYF. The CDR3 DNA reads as TGTGCCAGCAGCTTAGCGAAGGGGTTCGCCAAAAACATTCAGTACTTC.